A single T cell receptor beta chain is shown here with its context. Clones were sequenced by immunoSEQ multiplex PCR, and TCRdb holds only the in-frame ones, with some missing. Found here are more than 13,000 clones, approximately 79% of them singletons; the top ten hold less than 25%. The data were obtained in a study of T cells after somatic rescue of genetic block. The V segment lost 5 bases and the J segment 8 bases; nucleotides outside the gene matches: 6. CDR1 and CDR2 (germline): ENHRY, SYGVKD. There are 13 residues in the CDR3. Material: peripheral blood mononuclear cells (PBMCs). This chain joins TRBV10-3 and TRBJ1-1; 9 positions agree with TRBD1. The origin of this receptor is a boy aged 10-17 years. CDR3 in DNA: TGTGCCATCAGTCTGGGACAGGGTAGCGAAGCTTTCTTT. Amino acids: CAISLGQGSEAFF.